Ten or more counts support the clone carrying this TCR beta chain. What it recognizes is unknown. Template switching with 5'RACE generated the TCR cDNA and added a universal primer site and UMIs. TCRdb itself ran the 5' RACE reads through MiXCR, one entry per CDR3 protein. The sample carries 90,000 to 130,000 distinct CDR3 sequences, 8.4% recorded once. The data were taken from a study of T cells after yellow fever vaccination. The V and J ends lost 0 bases and 2 bases, in that order; junction bases with no gene match: 2. Per germline, CDR1 LNHNV and CDR2 YYDKDF (reference sequence). The CDR3 length is 16 residues. Study outcomes and limitations: Post-booster repertoires again held most primary-vaccination clones (roughly 96% CD4, approximately 90% CD8). Peaking on day 5 versus 15, the secondary response was faster but weaker.

The source material was CD8+ T cells sorted from PBMCs, sampled 45 days after the yellow fever booster vaccination. The rearrangement links TRBV15 to TRBJ2-1; 9 bases are shared with TRBD2. This clonotype was sampled from a man aged 30 to 39 who received the YFV17D yellow fever vaccine. The CDR3 sequence: CATSRELAGAYNEQFF. In DNA, the CDR3 is TGTGCCACCAGCAGAGAATTAGCGGGAGCCTACAATGAGCAGTTCTTC.